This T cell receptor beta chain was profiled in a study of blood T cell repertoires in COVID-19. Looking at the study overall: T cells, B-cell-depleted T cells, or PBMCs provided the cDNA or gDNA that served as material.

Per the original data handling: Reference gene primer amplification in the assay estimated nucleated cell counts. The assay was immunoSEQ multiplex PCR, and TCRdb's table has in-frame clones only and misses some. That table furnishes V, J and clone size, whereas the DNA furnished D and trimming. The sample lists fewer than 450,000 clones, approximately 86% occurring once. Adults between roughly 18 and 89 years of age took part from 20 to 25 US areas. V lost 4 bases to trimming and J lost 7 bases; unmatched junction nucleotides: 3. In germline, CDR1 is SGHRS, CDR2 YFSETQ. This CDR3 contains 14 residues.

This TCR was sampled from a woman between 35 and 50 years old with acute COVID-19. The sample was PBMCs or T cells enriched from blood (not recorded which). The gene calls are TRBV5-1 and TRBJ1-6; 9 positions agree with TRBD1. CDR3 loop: CASSGDRENSPLHF. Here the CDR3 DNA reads TGCGCCAGCAGCGGGGACAGGGAAAATTCACCCCTCCACTTT.